This T cell receptor beta chain was identified in a study of blood T cell repertoires in COVID-19. The repertoire was sequenced with immunoSEQ multiplex PCR; TCRdb's copy has only in-frame clones and lacks some. The sample records about 230,000 clones, roughly 83% being singletons. The CDR3 has 14 residues. V lost 5 bases to trimming and J lost 6 bases; unmatched junction nucleotides: 9. Germline values: CDR1 LNHDA, CDR2 SQIVND (reference sequence). Sequenced: peripheral blood. This chain joins TRBV19 and TRBJ1-2; 7 bases align to TRBD1. The TCR was taken from a man aged 35 to 55 with acute or convalescent COVID-19. The CDR3 spells CASSEDRPGDGYTF. The CDR3, as DNA: TGTGCCAGTAGTGAGGACAGGCCTGGAGATGGCTACACCTTC.